This T cell receptor (beta chain) is from a study of blood T cell repertoires in COVID-19. The repertoire was sequenced with immunoSEQ multiplex PCR; TCRdb's copy has only in-frame clones and lacks some. Of 52,000 or so clones listed, about 90% were seen once; the top ten hold 2.5% to 3.5%. V was pared by 3 bases and J by 4 bases, with 3 bases of the junction left unmatched. The CDR3 has 15 residues. From germline, CDR1 is MNHEY and CDR2 SMNVEV (reference sequence). The material sequenced was peripheral blood. The chain joins TRBV27 to TRBJ1-5; 10 positions match TRBD1. This receptor was taken from a human donor in a cohort sampled during active COVID-19. The CDR3 here is CASSFGTGVNQPQHF. Written as DNA, the CDR3 is TGTGCCAGCAGTTTTGGGACAGGGGTAAATCAGCCCCAGCATTTT.